One sample yielded the 20 T cell receptor beta chains listed below, sequenced in a study of T cells in Graves' hyperthyroidism and ophthalmopathy. Regions amplified from RNA transcripts were the TCR beta CDR3 regions. The HTBI set primed first-round TCR CDR3 RT-PCR. TCRdb ran MiXCR on the multiplex PCR reads and lists one entry per CDR3 protein. The table has about 200,000 distinct CDR3 sequences, about 16% seen once; the top ten hold about 48%. Sequencing was performed on blood. All receptors come from a man between 40 and 49 years old with Graves' hyperthyroidism.

This clonotype was counted at least ten times. This chain links TRBV15 with TRBJ2-3, with TRBD1 as a possible D gene (5 bases). Germline lookup yields CDR1 LNHNV and CDR2 YYDKDF (reference sequence). Trimming left V 5 bases short and J 1 base short, with 7 bases between. The CDR3 extends over 13 amino acids. CDR3 bases: TGTGCCACCAGCTTAGGGGGCACAGATACGCAGTATTTT. Its translation: CATSLGGTDTQYF.

This clonotype was seen a few times. The CDR3 spells CASSLIGQPGEKLFF. The CDR3 region has the DNA TGTGCCAGCAGCTTAATAGGACAGCCTGGGGAAAAACTGTTTTTT. This chain joins TRBV7-9 and TRBJ1-4, with D perhaps matching TRBD1 (6 bases). CDR1 and CDR2 (germline): SEHNR, FQNEAQ (reference sequence). The ends were cut back, 2 bases at V and 8 bases at J, with 15 bases in the middle. This CDR3 is built from 15 residues.

This clonotype was counted at least ten times. DNA for the CDR3: TGTGCCTGGAGTGTATCGGGGAGGAACGGGGGCACTGAAGCTTTCTTT. Translated, it gives CAWSVSGRNGGTEAFF. This chain links TRBV30 with TRBJ1-1; D is possibly TRBD1 (5 bases). From germline, CDR1 is GTSNPN and CDR2 SVGIG (reference sequence). This CDR3 is built from 16 residues. V gave up 0 bases and J gave up 4 bases, with 18 bases separating them.

This clonotype was seen at least ten times. The V and J genes are TRBV11-2 and TRBJ2-1; D is unresolved. This CDR3 is 15 amino acids long. V lost 6 bases and J lost 1, with 13 bases in between. CDR1 is SGHAT and CDR2 is FQNNGV in the germline V gene. The CDR3 DNA follows: TGTGCCAGCAGTTACGGCAGGCTTTCCTACAATGAGCAGTTCTTC. It codes for CASSYGRLSYNEQFF.

Points on this clonotype: Being one base from a much bigger clone, this may be a read error. V gene TRBV30 combines with J gene TRBJ1-1; D gene unclear. Germline V lookup: CDR1 GTSNPN, CDR2 SVGIG (reference sequence). The CDR3 covers 13 residues. The CDR3 is CAWGVQRDTEAFF. CDR3 DNA sequence: TGTGCCTGGGGTGTACAGCGCGACACTGAAGCTTTCTTT.

This clonotype was detected many times. The gene calls are TRBV20-1 and TRBJ1-2; D unclear. This CDR3 is built from 11 residues. Germline CDR1 is DFQATT and CDR2 is SNEGSKA (reference sequence). V shed 3 bases and J shed 2 bases, with 4 bases lying between them. The CDR3 loop reads CSASENYGYTF. DNA of the CDR3: TGCAGTGCTAGTGAGAACTATGGCTACACCTTC.

This clonotype appeared a few times. DNA for the CDR3: TGTGCCAGCACGCAACAGGGATCCTACGAGCAGTACTTC. As protein: CASTQQGSYEQYF. The chain uses TRBV6-1 and TRBJ2-7; D is perhaps TRBD1 (6 bases). This CDR3 spans 13 amino acids. The germline V and J ends were trimmed by 7 bases and 1 base, with 11 bases remaining between them. In germline, CDR1 is MNHNS, CDR2 SASEGT.

This clonotype was observed many times. The V call is TRBV11-2, the J call TRBJ1-1; TRBD1 is a possible D gene (5 bases). The germline CDR1 and CDR2 sequences are SGHAT and FQNNGV. The CDR3 contains 16 residues. V lost 2 bases to trimming and J lost 1 base, with 14 bases between them. Here the CDR3 DNA reads TGTGCCAGCAGCTTACTCGTGGGTCAGGGGAACACTGAAGCTTTCTTT. Translation gives CASSLLVGQGNTEAFF.

The chain carries TRBV6-1 and TRBJ2-1; TRBD2 matches at 9 bases. The CDR3 consists of 16 residues. The J segment lost 8 bases and the V segment lost 2 bases, leaving 10 bases of the junction unmatched. CDR1 and CDR2 (germline): MNHNS, SASEGT. The CDR3 DNA is TGTGCCAGCAGTGAACTAGCGGGGAGTGTCAGGTATGAGCAGTTCTTC. Protein sequence: CASSELAGSVRYEQFF.

This clonotype occurred a few times. This chain uses TRBV5-1 with TRBJ1-2; 7 bases match TRBD1. The CDR3 consists of 13 residues. Trimming removed 4 bases from V and 3 bases from J; junction bases left unmatched: 3. Per germline, CDR1 SGHRS and CDR2 YFSETQ. The CDR3 region has the DNA TGCGCCAGCAGCCCTGGACAGGACTATGGCTACACCTTC. Translation: CASSPGQDYGYTF.

There are many counts of this clonotype. The chain carries TRBV4-3 and TRBJ2-7; no definite D call. The CDR3 is 13 amino acids. The germline V and J ends were trimmed by 1 base and 7 bases, with 11 bases remaining between them. CDR1 and CDR2 from the germline V gene are LGHNA and YSLEER. CDR3 nucleotides: TGCGCCAGCAGCCAAGCACAGCACTTGGAGCAGTACTTC. Its protein is CASSQAQHLEQYF.

In this sample, this clonotype turned up many times. This sequence joins TRBV20-1 and TRBJ1-4; D is unclear. The length of the CDR3 is 14 residues. V lost 6 bases to trimming and J lost 4 bases, with 15 bases between them. Germline CDR1 is DFQATT and CDR2 is SNEGSKA (reference sequence). CDR3 coding DNA: TGCAGTGCCTTAAGAGGATTCGGTAATGAAAAACTGTTTTTT. Its translation is CSALRGFGNEKLFF.

This clonotype was counted ten times or more. This chain connects TRBV11-3 to TRBJ2-2, with 9 bases fitting TRBD2. With 5 bases clipped from V and 3 bases from J, the junction kept 10 bases outside the gene matches. The CDR3 runs 17 residues. Germline V lookup: CDR1 SGHNT, CDR2 YENEEA. CDR3 region: CASSPRGGPSYTGELFF. In DNA, the CDR3 is TGTGCCAGCAGCCCGCGGGGGGGCCCATCATACACCGGGGAGCTGTTTTTT.

This clonotype was recorded many times. The chain employs TRBV5-1 and TRBJ2-5; the D gene could be TRBD1 or TRBD2 (5 bases each). The germline V gene encodes CDR1 SGHRS and CDR2 YFSETQ. This CDR3 is 17 amino acids long. Trimming took 0 bases from V and 3 from J, leaving 18 bases between them. CDR3 loop: CASSLGDRRPTKETQYF. CDR3 DNA: TGCGCCAGCAGCTTGGGGGACCGACGGCCGACCAAAGAGACCCAGTACTTC.

The chain is built from TRBV7-2 and TRBJ2-5; 7 nucleotides match TRBD2. Looked up from germline, CDR1 is SGHTA and CDR2 is FQGNSA. CDR3 length: 14 amino acids. With 1 base clipped from V and 5 bases from J, the junction kept 4 bases outside the gene matches. The CDR3 is CASSLGLAAETQYF. For the CDR3, the DNA is TGTGCCAGCAGCTTAGGGCTAGCGGCGGAGACCCAGTACTTC.

A remark on this clonotype: A much bigger clone sits one base away, suggesting this may be a read error. The chain has TRBV2 and TRBJ1-2, with a possible D match to TRBD1 (6 bases). The V gene's germline CDR1 is SNHLY and CDR2 FYNNEI. The CDR3 has 14 amino acids. CDR3 amino acids: CASRRDISNYGCTF. The CDR3 DNA reads as TGTGCCAGCAGGCGGGACATCTCTAACTATGGCTGCACCTTC. The variable domain in full, completed from reference TRBV2 and TRBJ1-2, reads EPEVTQTPSHQVTQMGQEVILRCVPISNHLYFYWYRQILGQKVEFLVSFYNNEISEKSEIFDDQFSVERPDGSNFTLKIRSTKLEDSAMYFCASRRDISNYGCTFGSGTRLTVV.

The rearrangement joins TRBV20-1 to TRBJ1-1, with 7 bases that match TRBD1. Germline CDR1 and CDR2: DFQATT and SNEGSKA (reference sequence). The CDR3 runs to 13 residues. The V and J ends lost 1 base and 3 bases, in that order; junction bases with no gene match: 2. CDR3 sequence reads: CSARAGTDTEAFF. In nucleotides, the CDR3 is TGCAGTGCTAGAGCCGGGACAGACACTGAAGCTTTCTTT.

The J gene is TRBJ2-7, the V gene TRBV4-3, with 8 bases that match TRBD2. The CDR3 extends over 15 amino acids. Germline-derived CDR1 and CDR2 are LGHNA and YSLEER. V lost 0 bases to trimming and J lost 3 bases; unmatched junction nucleotides: 4. CDR3 loop: CASSQDRGGRYEQYF. DNA of the CDR3: TGCGCCAGCAGCCAAGATCGGGGGGGGCGCTACGAGCAGTACTTC.

This clonotype was found many times. This chain links TRBV27 with TRBJ2-3, with D tentatively TRBD1 (6 bases). CDR1 is MNHEY, CDR2 SMNVEV, per germline (reference sequence). Trimming shortened V by 5 bases and J by 0 bases, and 12 bases separated the two germline ends. This CDR3 has 15 amino acids. Written as DNA, the CDR3 is TGTGCCAGCAGTATCCTCGACAGGAGCACAGATACGCAGTATTTT. It yields the protein CASSILDRSTDTQYF.

In its sample, this clonotype was seen many times. This chain uses TRBV15 with TRBJ2-5; 7 bases fit TRBD2. J gave up 2 bases and V 1 base, and 7 bases lay outside the gene matches. The CDR3 loop spans 16 amino acids. Germline V gene data show CDR1 as LNHNV and CDR2 as YYDKDF (reference sequence). Here the CDR3 reads CATSRAGTGRQETQYF. In DNA form, the CDR3 reads TGTGCCACCAGCAGAGCCGGGACCGGGAGGCAAGAGACCCAGTACTTC.